This T cell receptor (beta chain) was identified in a study of T-cell reconstitution after alpha-beta-depleted transplantation in children. Study results and caveats: At around two months after transplant, the alpha-beta T cells were reportedly derived from several hundred expanded clones that came from non-depleted graft cells. From newly produced T cells came most of the T-cell counts and diversity one year after transplant.

The V gene's germline CDR1 is SGHRS and CDR2 YFSETQ. V was clipped by 0 bases and J by 1 base; unmatched bases: 10. There are 19 residues in the CDR3. Remarks on this clonotype: Its antigen is still unknown.

For TCRbeta, the library was prepared with unique molecular identifiers. TCRdb called the PCR reads again in MiXCR, with one record for every CDR3 protein. Of about 600,000 distinct CDR3 sequences listed, 13% are singletons. Sequencing was performed on PBMCs, mostly from graft donor cells, taken 360 days after TCRalphabeta/CD19-depleted stem cell transplant. This sequence was found in a male patient aged 5 to 17 who had a stem cell transplant for acute myeloid leukemia, so the T cells may come from the graft donor. The genes are TRBV5-1 and TRBJ2-7; 13 nucleotides match TRBD2. DNA for the CDR3: TGCGCCAGCAGCTTGGCGACAGGACTAGCGGGGGACTTATCCTACGAGCAGTACTTC. It specifies CASSLATGLAGDLSYEQYF.